These 23 T cell receptor beta chains share one sample of origin, sequenced in a study of T cells in Graves' hyperthyroidism and ophthalmopathy. Regions amplified from RNA transcripts were the TCR beta CDR3 regions. The HTBI primer set served for first-round RT-PCR of the TCR CDR3. One entry per CDR3 protein results from TCRdb running MiXCR on the multiplex PCR reads. The table shows about 560,000 distinct CDR3 sequences, with roughly 17% occurring only once. The sequencing sample was made of blood. These receptors all come from a woman younger than 35 with Graves' hyperthyroidism.

The sample holds many counts of this clonotype. The chain couples TRBV2 to TRBJ2-7, with TRBD2 matching over 8 bases. The CDR3 sequence is 14 residues long. Germline CDR1 is SNHLY and CDR2 is FYNNEI. V shed 4 bases and J 3 bases; nucleotides not matched to a gene: 5. CDR3 in amino acids: CASSGFSGDYEQYF. CDR3 in DNA: TGTGCCAGCAGTGGGTTTAGCGGGGACTACGAGCAGTACTTC.

This clonotype was counted ten times or more. This rearrangement joins TRBV28 to TRBJ1-1; D may be TRBD1 (5 bases). Germline V gene lookup returns CDR1 MDHEN and CDR2 SYDVKM. Trimming removed 9 bases from V and 0 bases from J, with 8 bases in between. This CDR3 is 12 amino acids long. The CDR3 coding sequence is TGTGCCAGTACGACAGTGAACACTGAAGCTTTCTTT. Amino acid sequence: CASTTVNTEAFF.

This clonotype was seen many times. The chain is built from TRBV7-8 and TRBJ2-5; maybe TRBD1 (6 bases). The ends were cut back, 1 base at V and 5 bases at J, with 11 bases in the middle. Germline CDR1 reads SGHVS; CDR2 reads FQNEAQ. The CDR3 spans 14 residues. The CDR3: CASSLEARGETQYF. The CDR3 DNA follows: TGTGCCAGCAGCTTAGAAGCTAGGGGGGAGACCCAGTACTTC.

This clonotype occurred a few times. The V call is TRBV7-9, the J call TRBJ2-1, with D perhaps matching TRBD1 (6 bases). The V gene's germline CDR1 is SEHNR and CDR2 FQNEAQ (reference sequence). The CDR3 covers 15 residues. V gave up 7 bases and J gave up 0 bases, with 13 bases separating them. The CDR3 region is CASKSGVGSYNEQFF. CDR3 nucleotides: TGTGCCAGCAAGTCAGGGGTTGGCTCCTACAATGAGCAGTTCTTC.

The rearrangement uses TRBV10-2 and TRBJ1-5; 7 bases map to TRBD1. The V gene end was trimmed by 2 bases and the J gene end by 2 bases; junction bases not matched to a gene: 3. The CDR3 extends over 15 amino acids. Germline-derived CDR1 and CDR2 are WSHSY and SAAADI. The CDR3 DNA sequence: TGCGCCAGCAGTGAGGCAGGGGGTCGCAATCAGCCCCAGCATTTT. Translation gives CASSEAGGRNQPQHF.

The CDR3, as DNA: TGTGCCAGTAGTAAAAGACTAGCGCCCGATACGCAGTATTTT. Protein product: CASSKRLAPDTQYF. The chain joins TRBV19 to TRBJ2-3; 8 positions match TRBD2. This CDR3 is built from 14 residues. CDR1 is LNHDA and CDR2 is SQIVND in the germline V gene (reference sequence). V lost 4 bases, J lost 6 bases, and 6 bases stayed unmatched.

This clonotype was seen more than once but under ten times. The chain employs TRBV9 and TRBJ2-3; D gene ambiguous. CDR3 length: 16 residues. The V gene lost 4 bases and the J gene lost 2 bases, with 17 bases spanning the gap. The germline V gene encodes CDR1 SGDLS and CDR2 YYNGEE. The CDR3 sequence: CASSRGSVRTTDTQYF. The CDR3 bases are TGTGCCAGCAGCCGAGGATCCGTCCGAACCACAGATACGCAGTATTTT. Supplemented by reference TRBV9 and TRBJ2-3, the full variable domain reads DSGVTQTPKHLITATGQRVTLRCSPRSGDLSVYWYQQSLDQGLQFLIQYYNGEERAKGNILERFSAQQFPDLHSELNLSSLELGDSALYFCASSRGSVRTTDTQYFGPGTRLTVL.

The V call is TRBV12-3 or TRBV12-4, the J call TRBJ1-1; 10 bases are a match to TRBD1. After removal of 6 bases from V and 6 bases from J, the junction contained 7 bases not matched to a gene. CDR3 length: 14 amino acids. The CDR3 sequence is CASRTGTGVSEAFF. The DNA of the CDR3 is TGTGCCAGCAGAACCGGGACAGGGGTGTCTGAAGCTTTCTTT.

This clonotype was counted only a few times. J is TRBJ2-3 and V is TRBV7-2, with D perhaps given as TRBD1 or TRBD2 (6 bases each). CDR3 length equals 14 residues. Trimming pared 5 bases from V and 5 bases from J, leaving 14 bases between. Germline values: CDR1 SGHTA, CDR2 FQGNSA. CDR3 in amino acids: CASSRLGGEDTQYF. CDR3 sequence (DNA): TGTGCCAGCAGCAGACTAGGGGGAGAAGATACGCAGTATTTT.

This clonotype came up a few times. This rearrangement joins TRBV4-3 to TRBJ1-5, with a weak D call TRBD1 (6 bases). Germline values: CDR1 LGHNA, CDR2 YSLEER. The CDR3 runs 14 residues. Trimming stripped 3 bases from V and 4 bases from J, with 10 bases between. CDR3 sequence (DNA): TGCGCCAGCAGCCAGACAGGAGAGAATCAGCCCCAGCATTTT. Its protein product is CASSQTGENQPQHF.

This clonotype was detected ten times or more. The V call is TRBV6-1, the J call TRBJ2-7, with 10 nucleotides matching TRBD1. V lost 8 bases and J lost 3; bases outside the gene matches: 7. CDR1 and CDR2 from the germline V gene are MNHNS and SASEGT. The CDR3 is 14 amino acids. CDR3 amino acids: CASLPRTGGYEQYF. The CDR3 DNA reads TGTGCCAGCCTGCCGAGGACAGGGGGCTACGAGCAGTACTTC.

The chain has TRBV5-1 and TRBJ2-3; 10 bases match TRBD1. J was trimmed by 2 bases and V by 3 bases; bases with no gene match: 6. The CDR3 runs 16 residues. Germline CDR1 SGHRS, CDR2 YFSETQ. CDR3 DNA sequence: TGCGCCAGCAGCTCGGGGACAGGGGTGATCACAGATACGCAGTATTTT. It encodes CASSSGTGVITDTQYF.

This clonotype was counted at least ten times. The rearrangement uses TRBV18 and TRBJ1-2; D remains ambiguous. This CDR3 is built from 12 residues. V was pared by 3 bases and J by 8 bases, with 10 bases between. Looked up from germline, CDR1 is KGHSH and CDR2 is LQKENI. The CDR3, as DNA: TGTGCCAGCTCACCCAACGCGGAGGGCTACACCTTC. This gives the protein CASSPNAEGYTF.

The chain couples TRBV5-5 to TRBJ1-2, with unresolved D. Germline V gene lookup returns CDR1 SGHKS and CDR2 YYEKEE (reference sequence). V dropped 0 bases and J dropped 4 bases, with 10 bases sitting between them. This CDR3 spans 14 amino acids. The CDR3 is CASSLAAIIYGYTF. The CDR3, as DNA: TGTGCCAGCAGCTTGGCGGCAATCATCTATGGCTACACCTTC.

The sample holds many counts of this clonotype. V usage is TRBV29-1 and J usage is TRBJ2-2, with TRBD2 matching over 7 bases. Germline V gene sequence: CDR1 SQVTM, CDR2 ANQGSEA. The CDR3 has 13 amino acids. The V segment lost 5 bases and the J segment 5 bases; nucleotides outside the gene matches: 5. CDR3 sequence (DNA): TGCAGCGTTACCCCGGGAGGAACCGGGGAGCTGTTTTTT. Amino acids: CSVTPGGTGELFF.

This clonotype occurred a few times. V gene TRBV5-1 combines with J gene TRBJ2-3, with no clear D. Per germline, CDR1 SGHRS and CDR2 YFSETQ. The ends were cut back, 4 bases at V and 1 base at J, with 13 bases in the middle. The CDR3 has 15 amino acids. The CDR3: CASSRTDLRTDTQYF. For the CDR3, the DNA is TGCGCCAGCAGCCGAACAGACCTCCGCACAGATACGCAGTATTTT.

This clonotype was found many times. The chain joins TRBV7-9 to TRBJ1-1, with no clear D. The CDR3 covers 13 residues. Germline assignment: CDR1 SEHNR and CDR2 FQNEAQ (reference sequence). V gave up 2 bases and J gave up 3 bases, with 7 bases separating them. This chain's CDR3 is CASSLKTDTEAFF. CDR3 DNA sequence: TGTGCCAGCAGCTTAAAAACGGACACTGAAGCTTTCTTT.

This clonotype was counted at least ten times. The DNA of the CDR3 is TGCAGCGTTGGGGAGATGCCGAACACCGGGGAGCTGTTTTTT. Its translation: CSVGEMPNTGELFF. The V and J genes are TRBV29-1 and TRBJ2-2; D is possibly TRBD2 (5 bases). The V gene's germline CDR1 is SQVTM and CDR2 ANQGSEA. CDR3 length equals 14 residues. V was clipped by 4 bases and J by 0 bases, with 9 bases between them.

This clonotype was seen repeatedly, ten times or more. The rearrangement links TRBV12-3 or TRBV12-4 to TRBJ2-1, with D possibly being TRBD1 (5 bases). The V end lost 2 bases, the J end lost 5 bases, and 13 bases lay between the germline ends. The CDR3 length is 15 residues. CDR3 sequence: CASSLTGGHDNEQFF. The CDR3 DNA reads TGTGCCAGCAGTTTAACAGGTGGGCATGACAATGAGCAGTTCTTC.

The rearrangement joins TRBV3-1 to TRBJ2-1; TRBD2 agrees at 8 bases. This CDR3 has 16 residues. Germline lookup yields CDR1 LGHDT and CDR2 YNNKEL (reference sequence). After removal of 1 base from V and 6 bases from J, the junction contained 8 bases not matched to a gene. The DNA of the CDR3 is TGTGCCAGCAGCCAAGGCTTTGCGGGAGGAACCAATGAGCAGTTCTTC. It translates to CASSQGFAGGTNEQFF.

The chain carries TRBV29-1 and TRBJ1-5; D may be TRBD1 (5 bases). The germline V and J ends were trimmed by 4 bases and 4 bases, with 11 bases remaining between them. This CDR3 region has 13 residues. Germline CDR1 SQVTM, CDR2 ANQGSEA. The CDR3 region has the DNA TGCAGCGTTGCTTTTGGGGGGAATCAGCCCCAGCATTTT. Its translation: CSVAFGGNQPQHF.

This clonotype was found many times. V gene TRBV27 combines with J gene TRBJ1-5, with a tentative D call TRBD1 (5 bases). Germline V gene sequence: CDR1 MNHEY, CDR2 SMNVEV (reference sequence). Trimming shortened V by 2 bases and J by 7 bases, and 12 bases separated the two germline ends. The CDR3 covers 14 residues. CDR3 DNA: TGTGCCAGCAGTTTAGGCCAGGGCGGCCAGCCCCAGCATTTT. Residues: CASSLGQGGQPQHF.

Many counts were recorded for this clonotype. The rearrangement joins TRBV20-1 to TRBJ2-1, with D possibly being TRBD2 (6 bases). This CDR3 has 13 amino acids. The V gene's germline CDR1 is DFQATT and CDR2 SNEGSKA (reference sequence). The ends were cut back, 1 base at V and 8 bases at J, with 12 bases in the middle. The CDR3 region has the DNA TGCAGTGCTAGAGTGTGGAGGGGAGATGAGCAGTTCTTC. Translated, it gives CSARVWRGDEQFF.